The 5 T cell receptor beta chains given below trace back to one sample, sequenced in a study of T cell repertoires in cytomegalovirus infection. TCRdb re-analysed the reads in MiXCR, keeping a single row per CDR3 protein. This table holds more than 500,000 distinct CDR3 sequences, 16% found once. Sequencing input: CD8+ T cells from PBMCs. Receptors were obtained from a human donor in good health (CMV status not recorded). Some clones in this sample may be carry-over from other donors' samples.

The chain carries TRBV6-1 and TRBJ1-2; 12 nucleotides agree with TRBD1. CDR1 is MNHNS, CDR2 SASEGT, per germline. Unmatched junction bases numbered 9, after V lost 6 bases and J lost 1 base. CDR3 size: 17 residues. The CDR3 region is CASRDGTGGILNYGYTF. The CDR3 DNA follows: TGTGCCAGCAGAGACGGGACAGGGGGCATACTTAACTATGGCTACACCTTC.

This clonotype was observed a handful of times. The V and J genes are TRBV19 and TRBJ1-1; D uncertain. The CDR3 is 14 residues long. The V gene's germline CDR1 is LNHDA and CDR2 SQIVND (reference sequence). Trimming pared 8 bases from V and 6 bases from J, leaving 19 bases between. For the CDR3, the DNA is TGTGCCAGTGGATCTGGGCGCCTCGGCCCTGAAGCTTTCTTT. Amino acid sequence: CASGSGRLGPEAFF.

This clonotype was seen a few times. In DNA, the CDR3 is TGTGCCAGCAGTTTTTACTCCTATAATTCACCCCTCCACTTT. Its translation: CASSFYSYNSPLHF. The chain links TRBV28 to TRBJ1-6; D gene unclear. Germline CDR1 reads MDHEN; CDR2 reads SYDVKM. This CDR3 is built from 14 residues. The ends were cut back, 3 bases at V and 0 bases at J, with 3 bases in the middle.

The genes are TRBV20-1 and TRBJ2-1; 14 nucleotides line up with TRBD2. The germline V gene has CDR1 DFQATT and CDR2 SNEGSKA (reference sequence). This CDR3 contains 19 residues. With 4 bases clipped from V and 8 bases from J, the junction kept 19 bases outside the gene matches. This CDR3 is CSATRLAGGPVFSVDEQFF. The CDR3 DNA is TGCAGTGCTACCCGACTAGCGGGAGGGCCTGTTTTCTCGGTAGATGAGCAGTTCTTC.

This clonotype was seen repeatedly, ten times or more. The chain recombines TRBV7-9 with TRBJ1-2; TRBD1 matches 7 bases. J was trimmed by 2 bases and V by 6 bases; bases with no gene match: 9. The CDR3 is 15 residues long. The germline V gene encodes CDR1 SEHNR and CDR2 FQNEAQ (reference sequence). The CDR3 protein is CASSYDRVGNYGYTF. The CDR3 coding sequence is TGTGCCAGCAGTTATGACAGGGTTGGAAACTATGGCTACACCTTC.